This T cell receptor beta chain was recovered during a study of blood T cell repertoires in COVID-19. Across the whole study: Spain, Italy and the United States supplied samples that represented acute and convalescent COVID-19. T cells, B-cell-depleted T cells, or PBMCs provided the cDNA or gDNA that served as material.

V lost 8 bases and J lost 5, with 15 bases in between. The CDR3 spans 13 residues. The germline V gene has CDR1 MNHEY and CDR2 SMNVEV (reference sequence). This clone was observed a single time. Authors' methods: The assay estimated nucleated cells by amplifying reference gene primers. The assay was immunoSEQ multiplex PCR, and TCRdb's table has in-frame clones only and misses some. That table supplies the V and J calls and clone size; D and trimming were determined from the DNA. Of some 16,000 clones detected, under 90% appear once; the ten largest clones hold about 5.6%. Sequencing used peripheral blood. The V call is TRBV27, the J call TRBJ1-1; TRBD1 is a possible D gene (6 bases). The source of this sequence is a human donor in a cohort sampled during active COVID-19. The CDR3 coding sequence is TGTGCCAGCTCGGGGCAGGGGTTTACTGAAGCTTTCTTT. As protein: CASSGQGFTEAFF.